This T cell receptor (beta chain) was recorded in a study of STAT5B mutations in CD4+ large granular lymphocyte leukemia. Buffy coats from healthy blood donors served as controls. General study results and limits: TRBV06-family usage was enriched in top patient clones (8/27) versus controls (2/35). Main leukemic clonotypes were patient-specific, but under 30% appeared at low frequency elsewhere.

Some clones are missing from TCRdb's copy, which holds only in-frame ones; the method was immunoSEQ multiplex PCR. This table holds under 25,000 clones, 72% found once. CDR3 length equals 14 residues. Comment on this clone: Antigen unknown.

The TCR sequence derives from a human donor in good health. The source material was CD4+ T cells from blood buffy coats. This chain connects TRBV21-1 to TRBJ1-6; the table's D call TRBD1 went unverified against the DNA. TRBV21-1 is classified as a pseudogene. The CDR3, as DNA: TGTGCCAGCAGCATCTGGACAGGAGGGGCACCCCTCCACTTT. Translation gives CASSIWTGGAPLHF.